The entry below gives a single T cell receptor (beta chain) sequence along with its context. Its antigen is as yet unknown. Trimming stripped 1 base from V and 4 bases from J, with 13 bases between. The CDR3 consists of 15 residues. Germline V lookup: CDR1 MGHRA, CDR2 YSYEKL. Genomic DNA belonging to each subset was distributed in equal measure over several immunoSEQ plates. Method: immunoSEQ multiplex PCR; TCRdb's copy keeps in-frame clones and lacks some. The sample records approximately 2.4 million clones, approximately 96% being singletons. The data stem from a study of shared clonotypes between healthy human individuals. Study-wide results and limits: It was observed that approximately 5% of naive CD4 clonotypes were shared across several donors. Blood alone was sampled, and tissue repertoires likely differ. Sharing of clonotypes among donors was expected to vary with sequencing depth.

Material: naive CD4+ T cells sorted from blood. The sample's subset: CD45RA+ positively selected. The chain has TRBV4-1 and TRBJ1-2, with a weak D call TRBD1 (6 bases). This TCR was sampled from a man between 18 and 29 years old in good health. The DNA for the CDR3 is TGCGCCAGCAGCCAAGGACAGGTCGTACCCTATGGCTACACCTTC. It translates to CASSQGQVVPYGYTF.